Presented here are 22 T cell receptor beta chains from one specimen sequenced in a study of identical twins. TCRdb processed the 5' RACE reads anew with MiXCR; each CDR3 protein has one entry. The sample yields 690,000 or so distinct CDR3 sequences, 6.1% seen once. The sample was naive T cells sorted from blood. The receptors originated from a man aged 18 to 30 in good health.

This clonotype was counted at least ten times. The chain is built from TRBV27 and TRBJ2-1; 9 bases map to TRBD2. Trimming took 4 bases from V and 4 from J; bases not matched to a gene: 11. The CDR3 spans 17 residues. Germline V lookup: CDR1 MNHEY, CDR2 SMNVEV (reference sequence). The CDR3 sequence: CASSSNIGTSLYNEQFF. The CDR3 region has the DNA TGTGCCAGCAGTTCAAATATCGGGACTAGCCTATACAATGAGCAGTTCTTC.

Ten or more counts support this clonotype. This chain joins TRBV5-1 and TRBJ2-7, with 8 bases that match TRBD1. Germline assignment: CDR1 SGHRS and CDR2 YFSETQ. The CDR3 sequence is 13 residues long. Trimming removed 3 bases from V and 6 bases from J; junction bases left unmatched: 5. In nucleotides, the CDR3 is TGCGCCAGCAGCTCCACAGGGGGAGGCGAGCAGTACTTC. This codes for CASSSTGGGEQYF.

This clonotype appeared many times. V usage is TRBV5-1 and J usage is TRBJ2-7; D tentatively fits TRBD1 or TRBD2 (6 bases each). The CDR3 has 14 amino acids. Germline loops: CDR1 SGHRS, CDR2 YFSETQ. The ends were cut back, 0 bases at V and 0 bases at J, with 7 bases in the middle. CDR3: CASSLEGGSYEQYF. DNA of the CDR3: TGCGCCAGCAGCTTGGAGGGGGGCTCCTACGAGCAGTACTTC.

This clonotype was seen only a few times. The chain is built from TRBV12-3 or TRBV12-4 and TRBJ2-5; 8 bases agree with TRBD2. Trimming cost V 5 bases and J 5 bases; bases outside gene matches: 10. This CDR3 is built from 15 residues. The CDR3 reads CASSPRGGKGETQYF. CDR3 nucleotide sequence: TGTGCCAGCAGTCCCCGGGGGGGGAAGGGGGAGACCCAGTACTTC.

Points on this clonotype: Given a much more abundant clone one base away, this may be a read error. It is likely a read error, because the conserved phenylalanine at the end of the CDR3 is missing. V and J are TRBV12-3 or TRBV12-4 and TRBJ2-1; 8 nucleotides agree with TRBD1. This CDR3 is built from 15 residues. Trimming at V came to 5 bases and at J to 4 bases, leaving 7 bases not matched to a gene. CDR3 nucleotide sequence: TGTGCCAGCAGTCCAAGGACAGGGCGATACAATGAGCAGTTCCTC. Translation: CASSPRTGRYNEQFL.

Turning to this clonotype: The missing conserved phenylalanine or tryptophan at the end of this CDR3 makes a read error likely. The DNA is omitted, as the CDR3 cannot be located on it reliably, and the CDR3 follows TCRdb's listing. The chain links TRBV19 to TRBJ2-4; the table's D call, TRBD2, was not checked against the DNA. In germline, CDR1 is LNHDA, CDR2 SQIVND (reference sequence). The CDR3 region is 17 residues in length, termini included. CDR3 residues: CASSIRAVTLGKNIQCC.

This clonotype was observed a handful of times. The rearrangement joins TRBV20-1 to TRBJ1-2, with unresolved D. The CDR3 is 13 amino acids. Deletions cut 6 bases from V and 4 bases from J, with 15 bases between. Germline CDR1 DFQATT, CDR2 SNEGSKA (reference sequence). The CDR3 DNA reads as TGCAGTGCCCTTAGTAGGGAGGGCTATGGCTACACCTTC. It is translated as CSALSREGYGYTF.

The CDR3 coding sequence is TGTGCCAGCCCCACGGCGCTAGCGGGAGGGCCTATAACAGATACGCAGTATTTT. As protein: CASPTALAGGPITDTQYF. This chain joins TRBV5-5 and TRBJ2-3, with 12 bases matching TRBD2. The germline V gene encodes CDR1 SGHKS and CDR2 YYEKEE (reference sequence). This CDR3 is built from 18 residues. Unmatched junction bases numbered 15, after V lost 7 bases and J lost 3 bases.

This clonotype was recorded at least ten times. The chain links TRBV5-1 to TRBJ1-2; D is ambiguous. The CDR3 length is 17 residues. Germline lookup yields CDR1 SGHRS and CDR2 YFSETQ. Trimming took 0 bases from V and 4 from J, leaving 19 bases between them. CDR3 bases: TGCGCCAGCAGCTTGGCCGCGGAGACCGCTACGCCCTATGGCTACACCTTC. This translates into CASSLAAETATPYGYTF.

This clonotype has at least ten counts. V is TRBV28 and J is TRBJ2-1; the match to TRBD2 covers 9 bases. There are 15 residues in the CDR3. Germline loops: CDR1 MDHEN, CDR2 SYDVKM. V gave up 3 bases and J gave up 8 bases; unmatched junction bases: 8. The CDR3 spells CASSFGREGLYEQFF. DNA for the CDR3: TGTGCCAGCAGTTTCGGGCGGGAGGGCCTTTATGAGCAGTTCTTC.

This clonotype was found many times. The chain employs TRBV29-1 and TRBJ1-2, with D tentatively TRBD1 (6 bases). Trimming shortened V by 7 bases and J by 2 bases, and 11 bases separated the two germline ends. Germline assignment: CDR1 SQVTM and CDR2 ANQGSEA. This CDR3 is 12 amino acids long. The CDR3 nucleotides are TGCAGCGCCGAACAGGGAAACTATGGCTACACCTTC. Protein sequence: CSAEQGNYGYTF.

This clonotype has at least ten counts. The chain has TRBV4-3 and TRBJ2-1; D gene unclear. The germline V gene encodes CDR1 LGHNA and CDR2 YSLEER. Deletions cut 0 bases from V and 8 bases from J, with 11 bases between. The CDR3 has 14 residues. CDR3 in amino acids: CASSQDGSRDEQFF. The CDR3 DNA reads as TGCGCCAGCAGCCAAGATGGGTCTAGAGATGAGCAGTTCTTC.

V and J are TRBV14 and TRBJ2-5; D unresolved. The V and J ends lost 0 bases and 7 bases respectively, with 9 bases between them. CDR1 is SGHDN and CDR2 is FVKESK in the germline V gene. CDR3 size: 13 residues. This CDR3 is CASSQDPGGTQYF. CDR3 nucleotides: TGTGCCAGCAGCCAAGACCCCGGCGGGACCCAGTACTTC.

This chain joins TRBV10-3 and TRBJ2-7; D ambiguous. The CDR3 totals 10 residues. Per germline, CDR1 ENHRY and CDR2 SYGVKD. Trimming shortened V by 7 bases and J by 6 bases, and 7 bases separated the two germline ends. The CDR3 DNA is TGTGCCATCAAAGTCGGCGAGCAGTACTTC. Translated: CAIKVGEQYF.

This clonotype was seen repeatedly, ten times or more. The chain has TRBV25-1 and TRBJ2-3; D is ambiguous. Germline CDR1 is MGHDK and CDR2 is SYGVNS. Trimming took 1 base from V and 0 from J, leaving 11 bases between them. The CDR3 has 16 residues. CDR3 in DNA: TGTGCCAGCAGTGAATCACTGGCGGCTAGCACAGATACGCAGTATTTT. This translates into CASSESLAASTDTQYF. Drawing the rest from reference TRBV25-1 and TRBJ2-3, the complete variable domain is EADIYQTPRYLVIGTGKKITLECSQTMGHDKMYWYQQDPGMELHLIHYSYGVNSTEKGDLSSESTVSRIRTEHFPLTLESARPSHTSQYLCASSESLAASTDTQYFGPGTRLTVL.

This clonotype was found many times. This chain links TRBV20-1 with TRBJ2-1, with TRBD1 matching over 11 bases. Germline V lookup: CDR1 DFQATT, CDR2 SNEGSKA (reference sequence). This CDR3 spans 17 amino acids. V was pared by 1 base and J by 5 bases, with 10 bases of the junction left unmatched. The chain's CDR3 is CSARVVGTGGTNNEQFF. CDR3 nucleotides: TGCAGTGCTAGAGTCGTGGGGACAGGGGGGACAAACAATGAGCAGTTCTTC.

This clonotype was found many times. The chain uses TRBV5-1 and TRBJ1-1; 10 bases are shared with TRBD1. Unmatched junction bases numbered 8, after V lost 2 bases and J lost 1 base. Per germline, CDR1 SGHRS and CDR2 YFSETQ. The CDR3 consists of 17 residues. Here the CDR3 reads CASSFMGQGFPNTEAFF. CDR3 DNA: TGCGCCAGCAGCTTCATGGGACAGGGGTTCCCGAACACTGAAGCTTTCTTT.

This clonotype was observed a handful of times. The chain links TRBV7-2 to TRBJ2-3; 7 bases match TRBD1. The V segment lost 5 bases and the J segment 4 bases; nucleotides outside the gene matches: 6. Germline V gene lookup returns CDR1 SGHTA and CDR2 FQGNSA. The CDR3 spans 14 residues. The DNA for the CDR3 is TGTGCCAGCAGCCTACGACAGGGTCCAGATACGCAGTATTTT. This encodes CASSLRQGPDTQYF.

A few counts support this clonotype. The chain uses TRBV7-2 and TRBJ2-1; D not resolved. The CDR3 length is 13 residues. CDR1 and CDR2 from the germline V gene are SGHTA and FQGNSA. Trimming stripped 1 base from V and 7 bases from J, with 8 bases between. The CDR3 DNA reads TGTGCCAGCAGCTTAGAGGTTACAAATGAGCAGTTCTTC. Amino acid sequence: CASSLEVTNEQFF. Together with reference TRBV7-2 and TRBJ2-1, the CDR3 gives the full variable domain: GAGVSQSPSNKVTEKGKDVELRCDPISGHTALYWYRQSLGQGLEFLIYFQGNSAPDKSGLPSDRFSAERTGGSVSTLTIQRTQQEDSAVYLCASSLEVTNEQFFGPGTRLTVL.

This clonotype was counted many times. V and J are TRBV7-2 and TRBJ2-2; TRBD2 aligns across 11 bases. The V gene end was trimmed by 10 bases and the J gene end by 3 bases; junction bases not matched to a gene: 7. The CDR3 is 15 residues long. The germline CDR1 and CDR2 sequences are SGHTA and FQGNSA. The DNA for the CDR3 is TGTGCCACTGGAACTAGCGGGAGTTACACCGGGGAGCTGTTTTTT. Amino acid sequence: CATGTSGSYTGELFF.

This clonotype was recorded at least ten times. The chain employs TRBV10-2 and TRBJ2-1, with a weak D call TRBD2 (6 bases). Trimming removed 1 base from V and 13 bases from J, with 14 bases in between. The germline gives CDR1 WSHSY, CDR2 SAAADI. The CDR3 runs to 13 residues. CDR3 in DNA: TGCGCCAGCAGTGAGTACGGCGGGACGGCTCAGTTCTTC. Protein product: CASSEYGGTAQFF.

This clonotype was counted many times. This sequence joins TRBV5-1 and TRBJ1-1; D is ambiguous. V lost 0 bases and J 0 bases, leaving 15 bases between the germline ends. This CDR3 has 17 amino acids. The germline CDR1 and CDR2 sequences are SGHRS and YFSETQ. The CDR3 DNA sequence: TGCGCCAGCAGCTTGGAAGGGTTGGCGGCCATGAACACTGAAGCTTTCTTT. Its translation: CASSLEGLAAMNTEAFF.